This TCR beta chain was sequenced during a study of blood T cell repertoires in COVID-19. Some clones are missing from TCRdb's copy, which holds only in-frame ones; the method was immunoSEQ multiplex PCR. The sample contains roughly 250,000 clones, roughly nine tenths of which appear only once. V lost 7 bases, J lost 5 bases, and 20 bases lay in between. The CDR3 has 15 amino acids. Germline CDR1 reads LNHDA; CDR2 reads SQIVND (reference sequence). Sequenced sample: peripheral blood. This rearrangement joins TRBV19 to TRBJ1-2; D might be TRBD1 (6 bases). The clonotype comes from a woman aged 30 to 39 with COVID-19, enrolled during active disease. CDR3 nucleotide sequence: TGTGCCAGTACCACCACAGGGACCAATCCTTATGGCTACACCTTC. This gives the protein CASTTTGTNPYGYTF. The full variable domain, rest sourced from reference TRBV19 and TRBJ1-2, is DGGITQSPKYLFRKEGQNVTLSCEQNLNHDAMYWYRQDPGQGLRLIYYSQIVNDFQKGDIAEGYSVSREKKESFPLTVTSAQKNPTAFYLCASTTTGTNPYGYTFGSGTRLTVV.